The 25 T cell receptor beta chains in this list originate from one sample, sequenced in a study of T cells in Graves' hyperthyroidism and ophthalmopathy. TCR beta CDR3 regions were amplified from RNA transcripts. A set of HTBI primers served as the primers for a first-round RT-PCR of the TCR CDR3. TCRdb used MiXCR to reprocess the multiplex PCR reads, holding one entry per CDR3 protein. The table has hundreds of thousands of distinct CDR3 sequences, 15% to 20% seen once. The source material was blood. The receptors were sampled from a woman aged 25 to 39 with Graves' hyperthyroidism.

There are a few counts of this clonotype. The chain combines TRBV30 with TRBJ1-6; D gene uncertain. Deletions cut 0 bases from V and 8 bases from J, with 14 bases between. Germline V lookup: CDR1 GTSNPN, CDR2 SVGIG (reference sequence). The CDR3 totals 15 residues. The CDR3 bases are TGTGCCTGGAGTGTACTTGGAGATGGGGATTCACCCCTCCACTTT. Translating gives CAWSVLGDGDSPLHF.

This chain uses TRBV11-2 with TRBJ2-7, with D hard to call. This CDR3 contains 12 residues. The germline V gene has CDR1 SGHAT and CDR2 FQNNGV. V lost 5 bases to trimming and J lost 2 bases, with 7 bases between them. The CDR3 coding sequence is TGTGCCAGCAGCCCCCGGGCCTACGAGCAGTACTTC. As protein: CASSPRAYEQYF.

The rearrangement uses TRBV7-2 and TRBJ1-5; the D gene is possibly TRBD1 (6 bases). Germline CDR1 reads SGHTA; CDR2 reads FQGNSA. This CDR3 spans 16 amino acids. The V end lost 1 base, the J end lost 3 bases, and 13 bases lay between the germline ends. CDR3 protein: CASSLVGGTNNQPQHF. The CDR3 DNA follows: TGTGCCAGCAGCTTAGTTGGGGGCACAAACAATCAGCCCCAGCATTTT.

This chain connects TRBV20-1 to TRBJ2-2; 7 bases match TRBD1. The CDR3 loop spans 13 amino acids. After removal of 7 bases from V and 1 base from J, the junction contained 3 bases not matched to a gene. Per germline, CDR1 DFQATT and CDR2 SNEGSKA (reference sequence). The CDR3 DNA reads TGCAGTGTCCAGGGGGTGAACACCGGGGAGCTGTTTTTT. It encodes CSVQGVNTGELFF.

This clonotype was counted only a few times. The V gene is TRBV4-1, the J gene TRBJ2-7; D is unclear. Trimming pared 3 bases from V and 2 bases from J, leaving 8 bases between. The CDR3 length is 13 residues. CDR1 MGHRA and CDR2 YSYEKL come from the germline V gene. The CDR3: CASSHDATYEQYF. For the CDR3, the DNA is TGCGCCAGCAGCCATGATGCAACCTACGAGCAGTACTTC.

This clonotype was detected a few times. In DNA, the CDR3 is TGTGCCAGCAGCCCCTGGGACAGGTCGACTGAAGCTTTCTTT. Amino acid sequence: CASSPWDRSTEAFF. This chain connects TRBV9 to TRBJ1-1, with 8 bases lining up with TRBD1. Germline trimming cut 4 bases from V and 5 bases from J; bases unmatched to any gene: 7. The CDR3 length is 14 residues. Per the germline V gene, CDR1 is SGDLS and CDR2 is YYNGEE.

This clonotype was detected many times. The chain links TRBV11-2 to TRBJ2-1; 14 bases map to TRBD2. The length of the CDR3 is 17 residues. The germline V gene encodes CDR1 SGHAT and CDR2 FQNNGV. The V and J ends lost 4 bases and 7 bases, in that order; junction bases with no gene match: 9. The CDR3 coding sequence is TGTGCCAGCAGCTCCCTCGGACTAGCGGGAGGTCTAAATGAGCAGTTCTTC. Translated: CASSSLGLAGGLNEQFF.

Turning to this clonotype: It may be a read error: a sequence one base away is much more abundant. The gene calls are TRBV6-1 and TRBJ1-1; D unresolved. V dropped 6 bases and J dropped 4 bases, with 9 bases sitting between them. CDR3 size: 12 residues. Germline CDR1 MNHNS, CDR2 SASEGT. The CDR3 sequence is CASRKDFTEAFF. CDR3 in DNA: TGTGCCAGCAGAAAGGACTTCACTGAAGCTTTCTTT.

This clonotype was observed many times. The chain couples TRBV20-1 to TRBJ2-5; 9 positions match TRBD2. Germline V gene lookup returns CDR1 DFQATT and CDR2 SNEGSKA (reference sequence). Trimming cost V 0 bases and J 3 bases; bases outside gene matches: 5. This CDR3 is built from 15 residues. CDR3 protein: CSARDLRGGEETQYF. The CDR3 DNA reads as TGCAGTGCTAGAGATTTGCGGGGGGGTGAAGAGACCCAGTACTTC.

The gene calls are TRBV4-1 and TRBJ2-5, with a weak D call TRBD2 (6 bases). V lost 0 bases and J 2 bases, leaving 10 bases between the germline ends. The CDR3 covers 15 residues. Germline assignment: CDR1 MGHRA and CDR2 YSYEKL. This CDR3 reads CASSQESRGQETQYF. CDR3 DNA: TGCGCCAGCAGCCAAGAATCGCGGGGACAAGAGACCCAGTACTTC.

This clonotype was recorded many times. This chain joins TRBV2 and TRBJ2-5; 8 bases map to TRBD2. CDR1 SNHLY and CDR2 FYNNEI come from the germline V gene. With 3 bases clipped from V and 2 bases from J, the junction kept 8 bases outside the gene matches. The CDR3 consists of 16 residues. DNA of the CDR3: TGTGCCAGCAGTGATGTAACGGGGGGGGTACAAGAGACCCAGTACTTC. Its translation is CASSDVTGGVQETQYF.

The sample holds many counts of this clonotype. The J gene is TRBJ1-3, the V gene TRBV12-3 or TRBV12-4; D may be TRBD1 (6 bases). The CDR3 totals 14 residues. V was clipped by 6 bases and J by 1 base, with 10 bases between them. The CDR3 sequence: CASRQQGSGNTIYF. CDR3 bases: TGTGCCAGCAGACAACAGGGTTCTGGAAACACCATATATTTT.

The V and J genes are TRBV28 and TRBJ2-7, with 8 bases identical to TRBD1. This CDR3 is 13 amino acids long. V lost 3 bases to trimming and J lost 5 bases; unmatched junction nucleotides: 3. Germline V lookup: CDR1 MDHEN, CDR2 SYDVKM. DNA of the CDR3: TGTGCCAGCAGTTTGGGACAGGCGGACGAGCAGTACTTC. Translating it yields CASSLGQADEQYF.

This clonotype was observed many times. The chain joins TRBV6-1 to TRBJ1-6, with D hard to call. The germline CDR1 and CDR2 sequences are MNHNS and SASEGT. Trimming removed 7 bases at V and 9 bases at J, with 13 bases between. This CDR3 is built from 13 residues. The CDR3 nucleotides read TGTGCCAGCATCAGGAACGAGGTTTCACCCCTCCACTTT. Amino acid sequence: CASIRNEVSPLHF.

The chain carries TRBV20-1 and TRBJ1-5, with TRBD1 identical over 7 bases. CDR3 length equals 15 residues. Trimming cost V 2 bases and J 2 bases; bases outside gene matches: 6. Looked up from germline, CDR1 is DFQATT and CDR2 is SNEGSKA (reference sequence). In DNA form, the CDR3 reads TGCAGTGCTAGAAAGACAGGGCCAGGCAATCAGCCCCAGCATTTT. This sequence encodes CSARKTGPGNQPQHF.

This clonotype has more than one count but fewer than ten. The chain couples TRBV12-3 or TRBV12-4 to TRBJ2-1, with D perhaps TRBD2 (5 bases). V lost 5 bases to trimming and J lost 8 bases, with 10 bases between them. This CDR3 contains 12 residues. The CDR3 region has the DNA TGTGCCAGCAGTATCGGAGGCTATGAGCAGTTCTTC. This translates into CASSIGGYEQFF.

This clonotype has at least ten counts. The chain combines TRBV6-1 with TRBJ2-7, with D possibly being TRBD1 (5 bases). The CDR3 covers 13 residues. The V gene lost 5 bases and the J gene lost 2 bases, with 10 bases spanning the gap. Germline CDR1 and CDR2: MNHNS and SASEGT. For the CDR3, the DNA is TGTGCCAGCAGTTGGACATCCACCTACGAGCAGTACTTC. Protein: CASSWTSTYEQYF.

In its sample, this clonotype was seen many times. This CDR3 is CASNTRTGGNIQYF. CDR3 coding DNA: TGTGCCAGCAACACAAGGACAGGGGGGAACATTCAGTACTTC. This chain connects TRBV28 to TRBJ2-4, with 10 bases aligning to TRBD1. The CDR3 runs to 14 residues. Germline CDR1 is MDHEN and CDR2 is SYDVKM. V lost 7 bases to trimming and J lost 7 bases; unmatched junction nucleotides: 7.

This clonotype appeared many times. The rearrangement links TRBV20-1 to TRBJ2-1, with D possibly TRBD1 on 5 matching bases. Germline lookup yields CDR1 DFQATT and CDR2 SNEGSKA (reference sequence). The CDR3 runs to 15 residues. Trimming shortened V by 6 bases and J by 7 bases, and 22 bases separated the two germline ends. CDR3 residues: CSAKSTGQAENEQFF. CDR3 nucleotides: TGCAGTGCGAAATCTACAGGCCAGGCGGAGAATGAGCAGTTCTTC.

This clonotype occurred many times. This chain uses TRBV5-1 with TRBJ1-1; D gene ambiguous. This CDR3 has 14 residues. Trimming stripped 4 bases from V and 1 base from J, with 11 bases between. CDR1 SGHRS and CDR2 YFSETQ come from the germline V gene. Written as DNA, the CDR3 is TGCGCCAGCAGCAAGACTTGGGAGAACACTGAAGCTTTCTTT. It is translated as CASSKTWENTEAFF.

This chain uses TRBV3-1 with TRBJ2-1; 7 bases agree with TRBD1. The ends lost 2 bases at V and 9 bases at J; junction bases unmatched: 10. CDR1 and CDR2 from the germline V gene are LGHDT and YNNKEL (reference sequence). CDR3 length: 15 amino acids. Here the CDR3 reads CASSQPGTVLFEQFF. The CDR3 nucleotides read TGTGCCAGCAGCCAACCCGGGACAGTCTTATTTGAGCAGTTCTTC.

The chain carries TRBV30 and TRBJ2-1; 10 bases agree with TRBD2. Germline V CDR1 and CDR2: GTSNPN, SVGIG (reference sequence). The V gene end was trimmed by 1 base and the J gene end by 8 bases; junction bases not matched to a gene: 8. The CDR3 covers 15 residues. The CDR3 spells CAWSGGLAGVDEQFF. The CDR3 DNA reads TGTGCCTGGAGTGGTGGCCTAGCGGGAGTCGATGAGCAGTTCTTC.

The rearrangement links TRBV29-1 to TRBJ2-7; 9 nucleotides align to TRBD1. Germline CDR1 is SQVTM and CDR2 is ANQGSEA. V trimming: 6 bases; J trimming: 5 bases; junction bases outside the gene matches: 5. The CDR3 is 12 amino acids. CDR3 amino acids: CSVVGQGDEQYF. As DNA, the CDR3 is TGCAGCGTCGTGGGACAGGGCGACGAGCAGTACTTC.

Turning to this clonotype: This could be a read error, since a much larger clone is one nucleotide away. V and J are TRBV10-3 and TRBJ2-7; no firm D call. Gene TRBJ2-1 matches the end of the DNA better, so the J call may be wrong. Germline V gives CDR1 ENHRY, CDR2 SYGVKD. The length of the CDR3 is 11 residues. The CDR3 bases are TGTGCCATAACAGAATCCTACGAGCAGTTCTTC. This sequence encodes CAITESYEQFF.

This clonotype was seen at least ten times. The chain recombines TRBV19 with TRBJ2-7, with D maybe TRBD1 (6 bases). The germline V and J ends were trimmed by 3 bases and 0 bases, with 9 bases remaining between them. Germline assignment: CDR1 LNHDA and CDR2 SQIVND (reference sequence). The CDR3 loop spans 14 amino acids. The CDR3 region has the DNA TGTGCCAGTAGTATGGGGGCCCACTCCTACGAGCAGTACTTC. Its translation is CASSMGAHSYEQYF.